Shown below are 17 T cell receptor beta chains from a single sample sequenced in a study of post-analysis software for immune sequencing data. Unique molecular identifiers were present in the TCR beta cDNA libraries. TCRdb reprocessed the PCR reads with MiXCR, giving one entry per CDR3 protein. The profile covers about 770,000 distinct CDR3 sequences, with 35% to 55% appearing a single time and just under 5% taken by the ten largest. Study findings and constraints: TRBV5-6, TRBV5-1 and TRBV20-1 belonged to a set of roughly five TRBV segments that were more frequent in patients than controls.

Their cognate antigens are unknown. Material: blood. The receptors here all came from a girl between 5 and 17 years old with multiple sclerosis.

About this clonotype itself: The junction and the germline gene differ at one end; a read error may be behind it. The rearrangement links TRBV10-3 to TRBJ1-4; no reliable D call. This CDR3 has 14 amino acids. The germline gives CDR1 ENHRY, CDR2 SYGVKD. In DNA, the CDR3 is TGTGCCAGCAGTGAGTCCCAGCCCAATGAAAAACTGTTTTTT. Translation gives CASSESQPNEKLFF.

The table lists this clonotype with a count of one. V gene TRBV2 combines with J gene TRBJ2-3, with D hard to call. This CDR3 spans 10 amino acids. The V end lost 8 bases, the J end lost 9 bases, and 9 bases lay between the germline ends. The germline CDR1 and CDR2 sequences are SNHLY and FYNNEI. The CDR3 sequence is CASWAVTQYF. The CDR3 nucleotides read TGTGCCAGCTGGGCGGTCACGCAGTATTTT.

V and J are TRBV3-1 and TRBJ2-1; 11 bases match TRBD2. The CDR3 has 14 residues. Germline values: CDR1 LGHDT, CDR2 YNNKEL (reference sequence). V shed 3 bases and J 14 bases; nucleotides not matched to a gene: 9. This CDR3 is CASSHETSGAREFF. The DNA for the CDR3 is TGTGCCAGCAGCCATGAGACTAGCGGGGCCAGAGAGTTCTTC.

This clonotype was observed a few times. V gene TRBV4-2 combines with J gene TRBJ2-1; the D call may be TRBD1 or TRBD2 (5 bases each). CDR1 and CDR2 from the germline V gene are LGHNA and YNFKEQ. The CDR3 totals 18 residues. V lost 1 base and J 3 bases, leaving 19 bases between the germline ends. CDR3 bases: TGTGCCAGCAGCCAAGGGGTGCGGAGGCAGGGCGGCTACAATGAGCAGTTCTTC. This encodes CASSQGVRRQGGYNEQFF.

A few counts support this clonotype. This chain links TRBV20-1 with TRBJ2-5, with 8 bases lining up with TRBD2. The V gene end was trimmed by 3 bases and the J gene end by 4 bases; junction bases not matched to a gene: 10. This CDR3 has 15 amino acids. Germline V lookup: CDR1 DFQATT, CDR2 SNEGSKA (reference sequence). CDR3 coding DNA: TGCAGTGCTAGCCCCGTTAGCGGGATCGGAGAGACCCAGTACTTC. This codes for CSASPVSGIGETQYF.

The rearrangement links TRBV2 to TRBJ2-1; tentative D call: TRBD2 (7 bases). Germline V gives CDR1 SNHLY, CDR2 FYNNEI. Trimming removed 3 bases from V and 5 bases from J, with 14 bases in between. The CDR3 length is 15 residues. The CDR3 sequence: CASSEGGLADNEQFF. In DNA, the CDR3 is TGTGCCAGCAGTGAGGGGGGGCTAGCCGACAATGAGCAGTTCTTC.

The rearrangement links TRBV20-1 to TRBJ2-4; 11 bases align to TRBD1. The DNA end is more similar to TRBJ2-7, so the J call may be wrong. The germline CDR1 and CDR2 sequences are DFQATT and SNEGSKA (reference sequence). The length of the CDR3 is 14 residues. CDR3: CSARDGTGGREQYF. The CDR3 DNA is TGCAGTGCTAGAGATGGGACAGGGGGTCGCGAGCAGTACTTC.

This chain uses TRBV7-2 with TRBJ2-5, with TRBD2 identical over 10 bases. Trimming cost V 3 bases and J 2 bases; bases outside gene matches: 9. Germline V lookup: CDR1 SGHTA, CDR2 FQGNSA. The CDR3 length is 17 residues. The CDR3 DNA sequence: TGTGCCAGCAGCTTGGCCCTCCTAGCGGGAGATCAAGAGACCCAGTACTTC. It codes for CASSLALLAGDQETQYF.

V gene TRBV9 combines with J gene TRBJ2-2; D might be TRBD1 or TRBD2, each matching 6 bases. With 1 base removed from V and 0 bases from J, the gap between germline ends came to 19 bases. In germline, CDR1 is SGDLS, CDR2 YYNGEE. The CDR3 spans 19 residues. The CDR3 spells CASSVSRGDHSSNTGELFF. DNA of the CDR3: TGTGCCAGCAGCGTATCTAGGGGGGATCACAGTTCGAACACCGGGGAGCTGTTTTTT.

The chain combines TRBV3-1 with TRBJ2-7; D call uncertain. The end of the DNA fits TRBJ2-5 better, so the J call may be wrong. CDR3 length: 14 residues. CDR1 LGHDT and CDR2 YNNKEL come from the germline V gene (reference sequence). The CDR3 region has the DNA TGTGCCAGCAGCCAGGATACCGCTGAAGAGACCCAGTACTTC. Protein product: CASSQDTAEETQYF.

The CDR3 region is CASQRGFEAFF. Written as DNA, the CDR3 is TGTGCCAGCCAAAGGGGTTTCGAAGCTTTCTTT. The gene calls are TRBV27 and TRBJ1-1, with D perhaps matching TRBD1 (5 bases). V was cut by 8 bases and J by 8 bases, with 12 bases left in between. The CDR3 extends over 11 amino acids. The V gene's germline CDR1 is MNHEY and CDR2 SMNVEV (reference sequence).

J is TRBJ2-1 and V is TRBV20-1, with 10 bases lining up with TRBD2. Per the germline V gene, CDR1 is DFQATT and CDR2 is SNEGSKA (reference sequence). The V and J ends lost 5 bases and 4 bases, in that order; junction bases with no gene match: 8. This CDR3 contains 15 residues. DNA of the CDR3: TGCAGTGCTCAGAGAGGACTAGCGGAGTACAATGAGCAGTTCTTC. This gives the protein CSAQRGLAEYNEQFF.

V is TRBV9 and J is TRBJ2-7; 7 bases align to TRBD2. This CDR3 is built from 15 residues. V shed 3 bases and J 1 base; nucleotides not matched to a gene: 7. Germline loops: CDR1 SGDLS, CDR2 YYNGEE. CDR3 protein: CASSAGLDGSYEQYF. CDR3 coding DNA: TGTGCCAGCAGCGCCGGACTAGACGGATCCTACGAGCAGTACTTC.

The chain employs TRBV7-2 and TRBJ2-7; TRBD1 might be the D (6 bases). Germline V gene lookup returns CDR1 SGHTA and CDR2 FQGNSA. The V end was cut by 2 bases, the J end by 4 bases, with 15 bases between. CDR3 length: 15 residues. The CDR3 sequence is CASSLSPGVRYEQYF. The CDR3 nucleotides are TGTGCCAGCAGCTTATCCCCAGGGGTGAGGTACGAGCAGTACTTC. The complete variable domain, with remaining parts taken from reference TRBV7-2 and TRBJ2-7, reads GAGVSQSPSNKVTEKGKDVELRCDPISGHTALYWYRQSLGQGLEFLIYFQGNSAPDKSGLPSDRFSAERTGGSVSTLTIQRTQQEDSAVYLCASSLSPGVRYEQYFGPGTRLTVT.

The table lists this clonotype with a few counts. V is TRBV9 and J is TRBJ2-1; D unresolved. V was cut by 3 bases and J by 9 bases, with 13 bases left in between. Germline assignment: CDR1 SGDLS and CDR2 YYNGEE. The length of the CDR3 is 13 residues. The CDR3 sequence is CASSAPGEGEQFF. CDR3 DNA: TGTGCCAGCAGCGCCCCGGGTGAAGGTGAGCAGTTCTTC.

The V gene is TRBV28, the J gene TRBJ2-7; 9 bases map to TRBD2. The CDR3 extends over 15 amino acids. Germline values: CDR1 MDHEN, CDR2 SYDVKM. Trimming at V came to 7 bases and at J to 3 bases, leaving 10 bases not matched to a gene. As DNA, the CDR3 is TGTGCCAGCAACCCGCTGCGAGCGGGAGGCTACGAGCAGTACTTC. This encodes CASNPLRAGGYEQYF. Full variable domain (missing parts from reference TRBV28 and TRBJ2-7): DVKVTQSSRYLVKRTGEKVFLECVQDMDHENMFWYRQDPGLGLRLIYFSYDVKMKEKGDIPEGYSVSREKKERFSLILESASTNQTSMYLCASNPLRAGGYEQYFGPGTRLTVT.

The gene calls are TRBV10-3 and TRBJ2-3, with 7 nucleotides matching TRBD2. CDR3 length: 14 residues. The germline V gene has CDR1 ENHRY and CDR2 SYGVKD. The V gene end was trimmed by 7 bases and the J gene end by 0 bases; junction bases not matched to a gene: 4. CDR3 protein: CAINWGGSTDTQYF. The CDR3 nucleotides are TGTGCCATCAACTGGGGGGGGAGCACAGATACGCAGTATTTT.